These T cell receptor beta chains were read from a single sample in a study of beta chain features in type 1 diabetes. Method: immunoSEQ multiplex PCR; TCRdb's copy keeps in-frame clones and lacks some. The sample carries 640,000 or so clones, roughly 13% recorded once. The sequenced sample consisted of naive CD4+ T cells from blood. Source of these receptors: a man in his late teens or twenties with type 1 diabetes. The CDR3 runs from the conserved cysteine through the conserved F or W. The order of the fields is D gene, J gene, clone size, V gene, CDR3 protein, CDR3 DNA. A D gene is named only where the DNA matches it firmly. Clone size, where shown, is once, few, many, or a class for clones that have expanded.

.	TRBJ1-2	few	TRBV30	CAWRGFSGAPGGYTF	TGTGCCTGGAGGGGTTTTTCGGGCGCCCCGGGAGGCTACACCTTC
.	TRBJ1-1	.	TRBV7-9	CASSQGLPSAEAFF	TGTGCCAGCAGCCAGGGACTGCCGAGCGCTGAAGCTTTCTTT
.	TRBJ1-4	.	TRBV7-9	CASPPQGEEKLFF	TGTGCCAGCCCCCCCCAGGGTGAAGAAAAACTGTTTTTT
.	TRBJ2-5	few	TRBV7-9	CASSAQAGRPQWETQYF	TGTGCCAGCAGCGCCCAGGCCGGCAGACCTCAATGGGAGACCCAGTACTTC
TRBD1	TRBJ2-2	few	TRBV6-5	CASKLQGAVTGELFF	TGTGCCAGCAAATTGCAGGGGGCGGTGACCGGGGAGCTGTTTTTT
.	TRBJ1-1	few	TRBV2	CASSLWRSEAFF	TGTGCCAGCAGTCTCTGGCGGAGTGAAGCTTTCTTT
TRBD2	TRBJ2-7	few	TRBV4-2	CASSQGTSGDYEQYF	TGTGCCAGCAGCCAAGGGACTAGCGGGGACTACGAGCAGTACTTC
TRBD1	TRBJ1-4	few	TRBV28	CASRPGTANEKLFF	TGTGCCAGCAGACCCGGGACAGCTAATGAAAAACTGTTTTTT
.	TRBJ2-7	few	TRBV30	CAWSGVDEQYF	TGTGCCTGGTCAGGGGTGGACGAGCAGTACTTC
.	TRBJ2-2	few	TRBV7-7	CASSLAGVDTGELFF	TGTGCTAGCAGCTTAGCCGGGGTCGACACCGGGGAGCTGTTTTTT
.	TRBJ1-2	.	TRBV30	CAWRTGYGYTF	TGTGCCTGGAGGACCGGTTATGGCTACACCTTC
TRBD1	TRBJ1-1	few	TRBV5-4	CASRDDRGNTEAFF	TGTGCCAGCAGGGACGACAGGGGGAACACTGAAGCTTTCTTT